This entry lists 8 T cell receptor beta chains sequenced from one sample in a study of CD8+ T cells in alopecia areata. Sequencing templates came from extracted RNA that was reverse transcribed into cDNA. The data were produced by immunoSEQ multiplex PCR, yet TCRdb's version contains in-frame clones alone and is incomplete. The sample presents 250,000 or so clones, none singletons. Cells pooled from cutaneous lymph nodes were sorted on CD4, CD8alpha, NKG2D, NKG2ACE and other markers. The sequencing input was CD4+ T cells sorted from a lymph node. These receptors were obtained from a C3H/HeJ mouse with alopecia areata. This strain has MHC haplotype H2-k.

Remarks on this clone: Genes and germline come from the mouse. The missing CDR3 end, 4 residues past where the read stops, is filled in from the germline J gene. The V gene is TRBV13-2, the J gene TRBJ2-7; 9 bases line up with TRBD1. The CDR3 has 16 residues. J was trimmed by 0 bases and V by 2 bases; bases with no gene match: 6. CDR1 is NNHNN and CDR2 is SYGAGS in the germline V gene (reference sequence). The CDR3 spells CASGDPGTGYSYEQYF. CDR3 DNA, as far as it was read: TGTGCCAGCGGTGACCCCGGGACAGGGTACTCCTAT.

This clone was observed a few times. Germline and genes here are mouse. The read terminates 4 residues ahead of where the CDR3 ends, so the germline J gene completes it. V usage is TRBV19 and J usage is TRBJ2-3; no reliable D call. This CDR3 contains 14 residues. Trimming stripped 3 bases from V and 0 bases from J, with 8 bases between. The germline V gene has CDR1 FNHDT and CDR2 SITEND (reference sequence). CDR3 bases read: TGTGCCAGCAGTAAAAGGGTTAGTGCAGAA. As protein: CASSKRVSAE. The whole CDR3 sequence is CASSKRVSAETLYF.

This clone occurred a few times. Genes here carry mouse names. The covered CDR3 bases are TGTGCTAGCAGTAGAGATCTCGGGACAAAAGAC. Protein product: CASSRDLGTKD. The whole CDR3 sequence reads CASSRDLGTKDTQYF. The chain employs TRBV17 and TRBJ2-5; maybe TRBD1 (6 bases). The CDR3 is cut off 4 residues early in the read; its end comes from the germline J gene. The CDR3 sequence is 15 residues long. Germline-derived CDR1 and CDR2 are MNHDT and YYDKIL.

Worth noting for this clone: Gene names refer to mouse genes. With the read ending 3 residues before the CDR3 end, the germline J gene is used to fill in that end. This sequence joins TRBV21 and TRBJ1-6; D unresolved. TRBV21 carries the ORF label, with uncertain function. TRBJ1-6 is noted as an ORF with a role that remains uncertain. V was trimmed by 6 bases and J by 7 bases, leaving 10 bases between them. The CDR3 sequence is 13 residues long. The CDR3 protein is CASSPSQNSPLYF. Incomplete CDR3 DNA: TGTGCTAGCAGCCCCTCACAGAATTCGCCC.

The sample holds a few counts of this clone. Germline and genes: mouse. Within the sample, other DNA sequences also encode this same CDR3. CDR3 DNA, as far as it was read: TGTGCCAGCAGCCCCACAGGGGAGGAC. Translated, it gives CASSPTGED. The whole CDR3 protein reads CASSPTGEDTQYF. The chain recombines TRBV5 with TRBJ2-5; 7 bases are a match to TRBD1. Read data end 4 residues before the CDR3 end; the end is taken from the germline J gene. The length of the CDR3 is 13 residues. Germline CDR1 and CDR2: LGHNA and YNLKQL (reference sequence).

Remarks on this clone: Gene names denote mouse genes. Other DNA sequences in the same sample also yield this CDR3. CDR3 in amino acids: CASSDRGEVFF. The sequenced part of the CDR3 DNA is TGTGCCAGCAGCGACAGGGGA. V usage is TRBV13-1 and J usage is TRBJ1-1, with 8 bases matching TRBD1. With the read ending 4 residues before the CDR3 end, the germline J gene is used to fill in that end. This CDR3 contains 11 residues. The germline V gene has CDR1 NSHNY and CDR2 SYGAGN.

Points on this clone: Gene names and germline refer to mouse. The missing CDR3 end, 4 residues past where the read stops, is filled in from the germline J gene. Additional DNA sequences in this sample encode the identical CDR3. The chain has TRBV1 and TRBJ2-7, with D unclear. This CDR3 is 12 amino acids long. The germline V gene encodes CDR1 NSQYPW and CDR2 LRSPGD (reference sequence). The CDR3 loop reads CTCSAAAYEQYF. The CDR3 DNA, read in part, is TGCACCTGCAGTGCAGCAGCGTAT.

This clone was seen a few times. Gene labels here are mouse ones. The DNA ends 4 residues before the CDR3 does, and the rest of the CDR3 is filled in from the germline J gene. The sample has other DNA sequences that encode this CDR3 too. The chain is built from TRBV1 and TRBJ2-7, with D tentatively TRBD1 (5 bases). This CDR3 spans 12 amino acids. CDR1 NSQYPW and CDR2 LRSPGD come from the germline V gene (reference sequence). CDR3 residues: CTCSARQYEQYF. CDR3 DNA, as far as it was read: TGCACCTGCAGTGCTCGACAGTAT.